Following are 20 T cell receptor beta chains from one sample sequenced in a study of T-cell memory formation after mild COVID-19. Using its own MiXCR run on the 5' RACE reads, TCRdb lists one record per CDR3 protein. Seen here are more than 250,000 distinct CDR3 sequences, about a sixth observed once, and the top ten hold over 20%. Sequencing used PBMCs or a T cell subset sorted from them (not recorded which). The receptors here all came from a man aged 18-30 years who had mild COVID-19 (a few samples of this study predate the infection). Cell type and time point are not known.

This chain joins TRBV5-1 and TRBJ1-1, with a possible D match to TRBD1 (5 bases). This CDR3 is built from 15 residues. CDR1 and CDR2 from the germline V gene are SGHRS and YFSETQ. V lost 5 bases and J 3 bases, leaving 17 bases between the germline ends. CDR3 sequence (DNA): TGCGCCAGCAGGGAAGGGACGGCTGGAGACACTGAAGCTTTCTTT. This codes for CASREGTAGDTEAFF.

The rearrangement links TRBV5-1 to TRBJ2-3, with 9 nucleotides matching TRBD2. The length of the CDR3 is 13 residues. The germline V gene has CDR1 SGHRS and CDR2 YFSETQ. Trimming took 4 bases from V and 6 from J; bases not matched to a gene: 3. The CDR3 sequence: CASSHSGRDTQYF. For the CDR3, the DNA is TGCGCCAGCAGCCACAGCGGGAGGGATACGCAGTATTTT.

J is TRBJ2-3 and V is TRBV7-7; possible D gene TRBD2, 6 bases. CDR3 length equals 14 residues. The germline CDR1 and CDR2 sequences are SSHAT and FNYEAQ (reference sequence). V lost 4 bases, J lost 4 bases, and 12 bases lay in between. The CDR3 is CASSSNGGSDTQYF. The CDR3 DNA follows: TGTGCCAGCAGCTCGAATGGGGGGTCAGATACGCAGTATTTT.

This clonotype was found a few times. This sequence joins TRBV4-2 and TRBJ2-2; the match to TRBD1 covers 10 bases. Germline assignment: CDR1 LGHNA and CDR2 YNFKEQ. The CDR3 is 16 residues long. The J segment lost 4 bases and the V segment lost 1 base, leaving 3 bases of the junction unmatched. The CDR3 DNA reads TGTGCCAGCAGCCAAGGTGGACAGGGGGTCACCGGGGAGCTGTTTTTT. Amino acid sequence: CASSQGGQGVTGELFF.

This rearrangement joins TRBV12-3 or TRBV12-4 to TRBJ2-5; D is uncertain. The CDR3 runs 13 residues. Deletions cut 6 bases from V and 7 bases from J, with 15 bases between. The CDR3 reads CASSPVLRATQYF. In DNA, the CDR3 is TGTGCCAGCAGCCCCGTACTTCGAGCGACCCAGTACTTC.

The V and J genes are TRBV27 and TRBJ2-1; TRBD2 aligns across 7 bases. Germline CDR1 is MNHEY and CDR2 is SMNVEV (reference sequence). J was trimmed by 9 bases and V by 4 bases; bases with no gene match: 9. This CDR3 comprises 14 residues. The CDR3 DNA follows: TGTGCCAGCAGTTCCTGGGAGGGATGGGGTGAGCAGTTCTTC. It specifies CASSSWEGWGEQFF.

This clonotype has ten or more counts. The chain joins TRBV12-3 or TRBV12-4 to TRBJ1-4; no clear D. CDR3 length: 14 amino acids. Trimming cost V 7 bases and J 7 bases, with 16 bases left between them. The CDR3 here is CASTVTGGGEKLFF. The CDR3 nucleotides are TGTGCCAGCACTGTTACTGGCGGCGGTGAAAAACTGTTTTTT.

This clonotype has only a few counts. The V call is TRBV20-1, the J call TRBJ2-3, with 14 bases that match TRBD2. CDR1 DFQATT and CDR2 SNEGSKA come from the germline V gene (reference sequence). V lost 3 bases and J lost 7; bases outside the gene matches: 9. This CDR3 has 16 amino acids. This chain's CDR3 is CSARRTSGGMRNTQYF. Here the CDR3 DNA reads TGCAGTGCTAGGAGGACTAGCGGGGGGATGAGGAATACGCAGTATTTT.

The V call is TRBV5-1, the J call TRBJ1-2; D is unclear. From germline, CDR1 is SGHRS and CDR2 YFSETQ. V lost 0 bases and J 3 bases, leaving 6 bases between the germline ends. This CDR3 comprises 13 residues. The CDR3 region is CASSLDFDYGYTF. Here the CDR3 DNA reads TGCGCCAGCAGCTTGGACTTTGACTATGGCTACACCTTC.

V gene TRBV20-1 combines with J gene TRBJ1-1; D uncertain. V lost 6 bases, J lost 1 base, and 15 bases lay in between. Germline V gene lookup returns CDR1 DFQATT and CDR2 SNEGSKA (reference sequence). This CDR3 comprises 14 residues. The CDR3 sequence: CSARTMRANTEAFF. CDR3 DNA sequence: TGCAGTGCGCGGACCATGCGGGCGAACACTGAAGCTTTCTTT.

This clonotype was seen only a few times. The V and J genes are TRBV7-2 and TRBJ1-6, with D unclear. CDR3 length: 14 residues. Per germline, CDR1 SGHTA and CDR2 FQGNSA. The V gene lost 4 bases and the J gene lost 0 bases, with 4 bases spanning the gap. The CDR3 region is CASSSGSYNSPLHF. CDR3 sequence (DNA): TGTGCCAGCAGCTCAGGCTCCTATAATTCACCCCTCCACTTT.

The table lists this clonotype with a few counts. A read error is possible here, since a much larger clone lies one base away. The genes are TRBV6-2 or TRBV6-3 and TRBJ2-3, with 8 bases lining up with TRBD2. Germline values: CDR1 MNHEY, CDR2 SVGEGT. This CDR3 has 13 residues. Trimming cost V 7 bases and J 1 base; bases outside gene matches: 1. CDR3 sequence reads: CASNGGGTDTQYF. The CDR3 DNA sequence: TGTGCCAGCAACGGGGGGGGCACAGATACGCAGTATTTT.

The rearrangement links TRBV2 to TRBJ2-1, with a tentative D call TRBD1 (5 bases). V lost 6 bases to trimming and J lost 7 bases, with 19 bases between them. The CDR3 has 15 amino acids. CDR1 is SNHLY and CDR2 is FYNNEI in the germline V gene. The CDR3 DNA reads TGTGCCAGCAGGGGCATGGACACGATGGATAATGAGCAGTTCTTC. Its protein is CASRGMDTMDNEQFF. Full variable domain (remainder filled in from reference TRBV2 and TRBJ2-1): EPEVTQTPSHQVTQMGQEVILRCVPISNHLYFYWYRQILGQKVEFLVSFYNNEISEKSEIFDDQFSVERPDGSNFTLKIRSTKLEDSAMYFCASRGMDTMDNEQFFGPGTRLTVL.

This rearrangement joins TRBV5-1 to TRBJ2-3; 11 bases match TRBD2. This CDR3 spans 19 amino acids. The V gene's germline CDR1 is SGHRS and CDR2 YFSETQ. V gave up 4 bases and J gave up 0 bases; unmatched junction bases: 13. CDR3 DNA: TGCGCCAGCAGCCGCGGACTAGCGGGTCTGATCTCTAGCACAGATACGCAGTATTTT. Translating it yields CASSRGLAGLISSTDTQYF.

CDR3 loop: CASSRVLGTRSGNTIYF. The CDR3 bases are TGTGCCAGCAGCCGGGTATTGGGCACCAGATCTGGAAACACCATATATTTT. This chain uses TRBV6-6 with TRBJ1-3, with D unclear. CDR3 length: 17 residues. Germline lookup yields CDR1 MNHNY and CDR2 SVGAGI (reference sequence). Trimming left V 6 bases short and J 1 base short, with 19 bases between.

V is TRBV5-4 and J is TRBJ2-3; 10 nucleotides line up with TRBD2. Trimming cost V 4 bases and J 5 bases; bases outside gene matches: 4. This CDR3 region has 14 residues. CDR1 and CDR2 (germline): SGHNT, YYREEE (reference sequence). The CDR3 sequence is CASSPLAGEDTQYF. CDR3 in DNA: TGTGCCAGCAGCCCCCTAGCGGGGGAAGATACGCAGTATTTT.

The chain employs TRBV28 and TRBJ1-1; D remains ambiguous. V was pared by 2 bases and J by 5 bases, with 6 bases between. The CDR3 spans 12 residues. CDR1 is MDHEN and CDR2 is SYDVKM in the germline V gene. CDR3: CASSLDRTEAFF. The DNA of the CDR3 is TGTGCCAGCAGTTTAGATCGGACTGAAGCTTTCTTT. The entire variable domain, with the rest obtained from reference TRBV28 and TRBJ1-1, is as follows: DVKVTQSSRYLVKRTGEKVFLECVQDMDHENMFWYRQDPGLGLRLIYFSYDVKMKEKGDIPEGYSVSREKKERFSLILESASTNQTSMYLCASSLDRTEAFFGQGTRLTVV.

Here the CDR3 DNA reads TGCAGCGTCGGAAAGTTAGAGGTGACTAACTATGGCTACACCTTC. As protein: CSVGKLEVTNYGYTF. V usage is TRBV29-1 and J usage is TRBJ1-2; D not certain. V lost 6 bases, J lost 0 bases, and 17 bases lay in between. Germline-derived CDR1 and CDR2 are SQVTM and ANQGSEA. This CDR3 comprises 15 residues.

This clonotype appeared a few times. The chain recombines TRBV9 with TRBJ1-5; D is uncertain. V gave up 3 bases and J gave up 6 bases, with 16 bases separating them. This CDR3 has 15 amino acids. Per germline, CDR1 SGDLS and CDR2 YYNGEE. The CDR3 region is CASSGAVGPGQPQHF. DNA of the CDR3: TGTGCCAGCAGCGGCGCCGTGGGTCCTGGTCAGCCCCAGCATTTT. Variable domain in full (rest from reference TRBV9 and TRBJ1-5): DSGVTQTPKHLITATGQRVTLRCSPRSGDLSVYWYQQSLDQGLQFLIQYYNGEERAKGNILERFSAQQFPDLHSELNLSSLELGDSALYFCASSGAVGPGQPQHFGDGTRLSIL.

This clonotype was seen only a few times. This chain links TRBV10-3 with TRBJ2-1; D is ambiguous. The CDR3 extends over 11 amino acids. Germline CDR1 and CDR2: ENHRY and SYGVKD. The V and J ends lost 3 bases and 7 bases respectively, with 4 bases between them. The CDR3 DNA reads TGTGCCATCAGTGACCGGAATGAGCAGTTCTTC. This translates into CAISDRNEQFF.